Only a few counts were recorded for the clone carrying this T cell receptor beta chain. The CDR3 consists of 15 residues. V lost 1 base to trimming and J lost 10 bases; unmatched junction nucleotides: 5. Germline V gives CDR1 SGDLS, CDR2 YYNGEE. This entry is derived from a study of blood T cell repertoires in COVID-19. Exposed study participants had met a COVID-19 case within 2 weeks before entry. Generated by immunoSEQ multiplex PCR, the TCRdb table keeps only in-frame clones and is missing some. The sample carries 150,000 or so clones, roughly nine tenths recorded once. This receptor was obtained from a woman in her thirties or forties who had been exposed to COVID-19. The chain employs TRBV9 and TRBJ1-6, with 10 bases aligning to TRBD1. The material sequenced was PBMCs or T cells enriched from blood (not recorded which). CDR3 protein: CASSVYRDRGSPLHF. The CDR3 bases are TGTGCCAGCAGCGTATACCGGGACAGGGGCTCACCCCTCCACTTT. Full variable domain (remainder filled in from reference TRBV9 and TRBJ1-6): DSGVTQTPKHLITATGQRVTLRCSPRSGDLSVYWYQQSLDQGLQFLIQYYNGEERAKGNILERFSAQQFPDLHSELNLSSLELGDSALYFCASSVYRDRGSPLHFGNGTRLTVT.